This T cell receptor (beta chain) is from a study of OX40 agonist ivuxolimab in advanced cancers. V lost 3 bases and J lost 6; bases outside the gene matches: 4. Germline-derived CDR1 and CDR2 are SGHRS and YFSETQ. This CDR3 spans 14 amino acids. Points from the study as a whole: By week 6 at 0.1 to 3.0 mg/kg, blood CD4+ and CD8+ T cells had expanded clonally. Individuals who were partial responders at 0.1-3.0 mg/kg had clonal expansion that ranked among the lowest.

This clone was recorded once. Its antigen is as yet unknown. In the same sample, other DNA sequences code for this CDR3. Blood sampling was done at baseline, cycle 4 day 1, and cycle 7 day 1. Sequencing used immunoSEQ multiplex PCR; TCRdb keeps in-frame clones, though not all of them. The sample includes 60,000 to 70,000 clones, 82% of them seen just once. The sample here was CD4+ or CD8+ T cells sorted from blood, taken in a trial of the OX40 agonist ivuxolimab. This TCR came from an adult with an advanced solid tumor such as melanoma, head and neck, liver or kidney cancer. The chain combines TRBV5-1 with TRBJ1-5; 9 nucleotides agree with TRBD1. The CDR3 sequence: CASSSGQGGQPQHF. Written as DNA, the CDR3 is TGCGCCAGCAGCTCGGGACAGGGAGGTCAGCCCCAGCATTTT.